This record covers a single TCR beta chain. In the source study's methods: It was from reference gene primer amplification that nucleated cell counts were estimated. Profiling relied on immunoSEQ multiplex PCR, and the TCRdb table lists in-frame clones only, not all of them. V and J calls and clone size are those listed in that table; D and trimming were worked out from the DNA. This sample has about 210,000 clones, with roughly 88% found just once. Trimming took 7 bases from V and 4 from J; bases not matched to a gene: 8. The CDR3 length is 14 residues. Germline V lookup: CDR1 LNHDA, CDR2 SQIVND (reference sequence). This sample stems from a study of blood T cell repertoires in COVID-19. In the study overall: The samples span acute and convalescent COVID-19 from the United States, Italy and Spain. PBMCs, B-cell-depleted T cells, or T cells provided the cDNA or gDNA that made up the material.

The sequenced sample was peripheral blood. The TCR comes from a man aged 40-50 years who had recovered from COVID-19. This rearrangement joins TRBV19 to TRBJ1-1; 8 nucleotides align to TRBD1. CDR3 sequence reads: CASTPDRVSTEAFF. The CDR3, as DNA: TGTGCCAGTACCCCGGACAGGGTAAGCACTGAAGCTTTCTTT.